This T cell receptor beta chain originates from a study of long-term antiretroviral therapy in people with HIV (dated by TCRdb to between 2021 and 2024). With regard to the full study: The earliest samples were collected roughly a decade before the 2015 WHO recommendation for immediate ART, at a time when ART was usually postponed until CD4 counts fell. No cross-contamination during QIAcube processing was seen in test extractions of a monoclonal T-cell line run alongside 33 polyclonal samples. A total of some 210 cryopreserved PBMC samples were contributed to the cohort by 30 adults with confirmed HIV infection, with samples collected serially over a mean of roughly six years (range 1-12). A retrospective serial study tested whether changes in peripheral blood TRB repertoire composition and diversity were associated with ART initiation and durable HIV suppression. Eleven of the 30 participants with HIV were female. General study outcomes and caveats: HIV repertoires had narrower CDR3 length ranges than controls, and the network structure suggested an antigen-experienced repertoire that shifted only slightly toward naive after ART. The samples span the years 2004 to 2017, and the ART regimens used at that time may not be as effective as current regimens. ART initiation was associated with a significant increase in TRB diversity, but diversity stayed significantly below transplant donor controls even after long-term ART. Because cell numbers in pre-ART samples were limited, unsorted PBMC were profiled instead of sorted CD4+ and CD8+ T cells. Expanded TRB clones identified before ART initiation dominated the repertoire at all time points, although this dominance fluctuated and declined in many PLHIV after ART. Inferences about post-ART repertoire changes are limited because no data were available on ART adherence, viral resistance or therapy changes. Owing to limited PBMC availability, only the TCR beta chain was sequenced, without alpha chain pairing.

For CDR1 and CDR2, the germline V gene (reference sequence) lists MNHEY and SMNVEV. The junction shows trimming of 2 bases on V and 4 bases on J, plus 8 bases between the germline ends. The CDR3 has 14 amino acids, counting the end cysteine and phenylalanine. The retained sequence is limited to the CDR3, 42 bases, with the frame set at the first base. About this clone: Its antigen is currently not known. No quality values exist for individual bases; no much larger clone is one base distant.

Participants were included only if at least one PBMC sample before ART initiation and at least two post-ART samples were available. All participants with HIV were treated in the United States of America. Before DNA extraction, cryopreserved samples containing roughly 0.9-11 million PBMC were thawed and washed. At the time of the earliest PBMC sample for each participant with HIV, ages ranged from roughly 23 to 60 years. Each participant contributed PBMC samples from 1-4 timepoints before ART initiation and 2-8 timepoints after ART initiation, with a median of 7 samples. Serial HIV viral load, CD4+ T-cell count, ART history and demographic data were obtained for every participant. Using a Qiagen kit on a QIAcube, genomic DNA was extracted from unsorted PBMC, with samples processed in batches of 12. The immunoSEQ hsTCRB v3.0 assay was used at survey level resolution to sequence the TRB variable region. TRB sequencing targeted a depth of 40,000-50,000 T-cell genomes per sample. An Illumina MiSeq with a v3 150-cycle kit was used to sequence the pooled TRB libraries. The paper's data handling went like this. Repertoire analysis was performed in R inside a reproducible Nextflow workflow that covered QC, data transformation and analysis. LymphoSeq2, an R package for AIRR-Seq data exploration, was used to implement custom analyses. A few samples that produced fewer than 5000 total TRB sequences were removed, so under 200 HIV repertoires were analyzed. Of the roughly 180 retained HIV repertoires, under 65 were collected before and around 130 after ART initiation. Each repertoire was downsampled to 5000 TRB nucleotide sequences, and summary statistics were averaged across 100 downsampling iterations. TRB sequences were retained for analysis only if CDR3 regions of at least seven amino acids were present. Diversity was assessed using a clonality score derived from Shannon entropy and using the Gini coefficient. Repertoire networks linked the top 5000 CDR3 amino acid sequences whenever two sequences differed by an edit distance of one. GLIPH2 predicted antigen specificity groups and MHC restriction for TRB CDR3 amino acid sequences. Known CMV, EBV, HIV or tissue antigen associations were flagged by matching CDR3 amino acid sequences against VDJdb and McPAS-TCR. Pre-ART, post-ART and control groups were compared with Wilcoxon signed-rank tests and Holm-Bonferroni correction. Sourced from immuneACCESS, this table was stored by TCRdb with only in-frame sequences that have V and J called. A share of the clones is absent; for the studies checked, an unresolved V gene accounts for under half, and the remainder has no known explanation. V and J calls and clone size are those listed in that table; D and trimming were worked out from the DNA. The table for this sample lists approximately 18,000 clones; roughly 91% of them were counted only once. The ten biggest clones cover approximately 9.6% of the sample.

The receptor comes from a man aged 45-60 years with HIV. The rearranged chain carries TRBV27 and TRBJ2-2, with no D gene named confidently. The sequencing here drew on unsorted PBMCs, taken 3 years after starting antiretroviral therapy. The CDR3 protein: CASSLNSGTGELFF. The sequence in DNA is TGTGCCAGCAGTTTAAACTCGGGCACCGGGGAGCTGTTTTTT.